Each of the 29 T cell receptor beta chains below was sequenced from the same sample in a study of blood T cell repertoires in COVID-19. Repertoires were generated with immunoSEQ multiplex PCR, while TCRdb's copy carries only in-frame clones and drops some. The table includes around 250,000 clones, 80% to 85% detected once. Sequenced input: peripheral blood. All receptors come from a man aged 45-60 years with active or convalescent COVID-19.

The chain joins TRBV29-1 to TRBJ1-1; D may be TRBD1 (5 bases). The CDR3 runs to 13 residues. The germline gives CDR1 SQVTM, CDR2 ANQGSEA. V lost 4 bases, J lost 4 bases, and 13 bases lay in between. The CDR3 here is CSVVGAGGTEAFF. The CDR3 DNA reads as TGCAGCGTTGTTGGCGCCGGGGGCACTGAAGCTTTCTTT. Using reference TRBV29-1 and TRBJ1-1 for the parts outside the CDR3, the full variable domain is SAVISQKPSRDICQRGTSLTIQCQVDSQVTMMFWYRQQPGQSLTLIATANQGSEATYESGFVIDKFPISRPNLTFSTLTVSNMSPEDSSIYLCSVVGAGGTEAFFGQGTRLTVV.

The chain uses TRBV7-3 and TRBJ1-1; D possibly corresponds to TRBD1 (5 bases). Looked up from germline, CDR1 is SGHTA and CDR2 is FQGTGA. There are 15 residues in the CDR3. Trimming removed 4 bases from V and 1 base from J, with 13 bases in between. CDR3 loop: CASSSPWGGNTEAFF. CDR3 bases: TGTGCCAGCAGCTCCCCCTGGGGGGGGAACACTGAAGCTTTCTTT.

The chain's CDR3 is CASSQAGGAHYEQYF. The CDR3, as DNA: TGTGCCAGCAGCCAAGCCGGGGGGGCCCACTACGAGCAGTACTTC. V is TRBV3-1 (or the pseudogene TRBV3-2) and J is TRBJ2-7; 8 positions match TRBD2. V gave up 1 base and J gave up 3 bases; unmatched junction bases: 5. CDR3 length: 15 residues. Germline CDR1 reads LGHDT; CDR2 reads YNNKEL (reference sequence).

This clone was counted only a few times. This sequence joins TRBV6-2 or TRBV6-3 and TRBJ1-1; D possibly corresponds to TRBD1 (5 bases). Trimming stripped 6 bases from V and 1 base from J, with 21 bases between. Germline V gene data show CDR1 as MNHEY and CDR2 as SVGEGT. CDR3 length equals 17 residues. CDR3 residues: CASSPRDFLRWNTEAFF. The DNA for the CDR3 is TGTGCCAGCAGCCCTCGGGACTTTTTAAGATGGAACACTGAAGCTTTCTTT.

The rearrangement joins TRBV29-1 to TRBJ2-2; a weak D match, TRBD1 (7 bases). Germline CDR1 reads SQVTM; CDR2 reads ANQGSEA. The CDR3 contains 14 residues. The V gene lost 2 bases and the J gene lost 4 bases, with 11 bases spanning the gap. CDR3 protein: CSVEQGGPTGELFF. CDR3 coding DNA: TGCAGCGTTGAACAGGGGGGCCCCACCGGGGAGCTGTTTTTT.

The chain joins TRBV10-3 to TRBJ1-2; 8 bases map to TRBD1. V shed 4 bases, J shed 4 bases, and the junction held 8 bases outside the gene matches. This CDR3 has 15 amino acids. Germline loops: CDR1 ENHRY, CDR2 SYGVKD. CDR3 region: CAISVAQGAGYGYTF. CDR3 DNA: TGTGCCATCAGTGTAGCGCAGGGGGCCGGCTATGGCTACACCTTC.

The chain couples TRBV30 to TRBJ2-7, with 8 bases fitting TRBD1. This CDR3 spans 13 amino acids. Germline V gives CDR1 GTSNPN, CDR2 SVGIG (reference sequence). J was trimmed by 7 bases and V by 4 bases; bases with no gene match: 9. The CDR3 sequence: CAWTKGTGGEQYF. The CDR3 coding sequence is TGTGCCTGGACCAAGGGGACAGGTGGTGAGCAGTACTTC.

The chain recombines TRBV6-5 with TRBJ1-3; D may be TRBD1 (5 bases). This CDR3 region has 15 residues. Germline V gives CDR1 MNHEY, CDR2 SVGAGI. V gave up 2 bases and J gave up 0 bases, with 8 bases separating them. The CDR3: CASSYRGISGNTIYF. The CDR3 bases are TGTGCCAGCAGTTACCGGGGGATCTCTGGAAACACCATATATTTT.

The chain joins TRBV7-6 to TRBJ2-7, with a weak D call TRBD1 (7 bases). V gave up 5 bases and J gave up 1 base, with 15 bases separating them. This CDR3 has 15 amino acids. Germline CDR1 and CDR2: SGHVS and FNYEAQ. CDR3: CASSRGTAFSYEQYF. Written as DNA, the CDR3 is TGTGCCAGCAGCCGGGGGACAGCCTTTTCCTACGAGCAGTACTTC. The full variable domain, rest sourced from reference TRBV7-6 and TRBJ2-7, is GAGVSQSPRYKVTKRGQDVALRCDPISGHVSLYWYRQALGQGPEFLTYFNYEAQQDKSGLPNDRFSAERPEGSISTLTIQRTEQRDSAMYRCASSRGTAFSYEQYFGPGTRLTVT.

The chain couples TRBV18 to TRBJ2-5; 10 bases line up with TRBD2. The germline V gene encodes CDR1 KGHSH and CDR2 LQKENI. CDR3 length: 17 amino acids. With 3 bases clipped from V and 2 bases from J, the junction kept 9 bases outside the gene matches. The CDR3 DNA reads as TGTGCCAGCTCACCCTTAGCGGGGGGCAACCCACAAGAGACCCAGTACTTC. It yields the protein CASSPLAGGNPQETQYF. Full variable domain (outside the CDR3, taken from reference TRBV18 and TRBJ2-5): NAGVMQNPRHLVRRRGQEARLRCSPMKGHSHVYWYRQLPEEGLKFMVYLQKENIIDESGMPKERFSAEFPKEGPSILRIQQVVRGDSAAYFCASSPLAGGNPQETQYFGPGTRLLVL.

This sequence joins TRBV12-3 or TRBV12-4 and TRBJ2-1; D gene unclear. The V gene lost 7 bases and the J gene lost 3 bases, with 10 bases spanning the gap. The CDR3 spans 13 residues. This CDR3 is CASISENYNEQFF. The DNA for the CDR3 is TGTGCCAGCATCTCGGAGAACTACAATGAGCAGTTCTTC.

The chain carries TRBV5-1 and TRBJ1-1, with 7 bases lining up with TRBD1. After removal of 4 bases from V and 6 bases from J, the junction contained 6 bases not matched to a gene. Germline CDR1 SGHRS, CDR2 YFSETQ. The CDR3 contains 13 residues. This CDR3 reads CASSNNRGAEAFF. Written as DNA, the CDR3 is TGCGCCAGCAGCAACAACAGGGGAGCTGAAGCTTTCTTT.

The V and J genes are TRBV4-1 and TRBJ2-5, with D possibly matching TRBD2 (7 bases). Germline CDR1 and CDR2: MGHRA and YSYEKL. Trimming pared 1 base from V and 5 bases from J, leaving 14 bases between. The CDR3 contains 15 residues. The CDR3 spells CASSQGGGAGETQYF. The CDR3 nucleotides are TGCGCCAGCAGCCAAGGAGGGGGGGCTGGGGAGACCCAGTACTTC.

The chain recombines TRBV10-2 with TRBJ2-7; 10 bases are shared with TRBD2. The germline CDR1 and CDR2 sequences are WSHSY and SAAADI. V trimming: 7 bases; J trimming: 5 bases; junction bases outside the gene matches: 8. This CDR3 has 14 residues. The CDR3 sequence: CASMMSGGGDEQYF. DNA of the CDR3: TGCGCCAGCATGATGAGCGGGGGGGGCGACGAGCAGTACTTC.

The chain uses TRBV19 and TRBJ2-3, with D tentatively TRBD2 (6 bases). CDR1 is LNHDA and CDR2 is SQIVND in the germline V gene (reference sequence). The CDR3 has 13 amino acids. Trimming left V 7 bases short and J 6 bases short, with 14 bases between. In nucleotides, the CDR3 is TGTGCCAGTACCCCCACTCGGGGGGATACGCAGTATTTT. This sequence encodes CASTPTRGDTQYF. The full variable domain, rest sourced from reference TRBV19 and TRBJ2-3, is DGGITQSPKYLFRKEGQNVTLSCEQNLNHDAMYWYRQDPGQGLRLIYYSQIVNDFQKGDIAEGYSVSREKKESFPLTVTSAQKNPTAFYLCASTPTRGDTQYFGPGTRLTVL.

This chain joins TRBV30 and TRBJ2-7, with D perhaps matching TRBD1 (6 bases). Germline V gene sequence: CDR1 GTSNPN, CDR2 SVGIG (reference sequence). The CDR3 is 12 amino acids. V lost 8 bases and J lost 2, with 13 bases in between. Here the CDR3 reads CAQNRAPYEQYF. The CDR3 coding sequence is TGTGCCCAAAACAGGGCACCCTACGAGCAGTACTTC.

The rearrangement joins TRBV6-4 to TRBJ2-2; 9 bases agree with TRBD1. CDR3 length: 14 amino acids. Germline CDR1 and CDR2: MRHNA and SNTAGT. V gave up 4 bases and J gave up 3 bases; unmatched junction bases: 0. Here the CDR3 reads CASSGQGDTGELFF. The DNA of the CDR3 is TGTGCCAGCAGTGGACAGGGGGACACCGGGGAGCTGTTTTTT.

The rearrangement uses TRBV4-1 and TRBJ1-5; possible D gene TRBD1, 5 bases. The germline V gene encodes CDR1 MGHRA and CDR2 YSYEKL. The CDR3 totals 14 residues. Trimming removed 4 bases at V and 7 bases at J, with 14 bases between. CDR3 amino acids: CASSPRDSQQPQHF. The CDR3 nucleotides read TGCGCCAGCAGCCCCCGGGACTCTCAGCAGCCCCAGCATTTT.

V usage is TRBV3-1 (or the pseudogene TRBV3-2) and J usage is TRBJ1-4; tentatively, D is TRBD1 (6 bases). The germline gives CDR1 LGHDT, CDR2 YNNKEL (reference sequence). This CDR3 is 14 amino acids long. Trimming pared 4 bases from V and 4 bases from J, leaving 10 bases between. The chain's CDR3 is CASSLRQVNEKLFF. In DNA, the CDR3 is TGTGCCAGCAGCCTCAGACAGGTTAATGAAAAACTGTTTTTT.

The chain uses TRBV6-5 and TRBJ2-5; 7 bases fit TRBD1. Germline V gene sequence: CDR1 MNHEY, CDR2 SVGAGI. The CDR3 is made up of 14 amino acids. J lost 4 bases, V lost 2 bases, and 4 bases had no gene match. The CDR3 DNA reads TGTGCCAGCAGTTACCGACAGGGCGGAGAGACCCAGTACTTC. Encoded protein: CASSYRQGGETQYF.

The chain joins TRBV7-2 to TRBJ2-5; no clear D. Looked up from germline, CDR1 is SGHTA and CDR2 is FQGNSA. The CDR3 has 13 amino acids. V lost 2 bases and J lost 1, with 5 bases in between. CDR3 sequence: CASSLQVQETQYF. The CDR3 bases are TGTGCCAGCAGCTTACAGGTCCAAGAGACCCAGTACTTC.

The CDR3 reads CAISPGLAVNNEQFF. CDR3 sequence (DNA): TGTGCCATCAGCCCGGGACTAGCGGTCAACAATGAGCAGTTCTTC. The V and J genes are TRBV10-3 and TRBJ2-1, with 11 bases fitting TRBD2. Germline-derived CDR1 and CDR2 are ENHRY and SYGVKD. The V gene end was trimmed by 6 bases and the J gene end by 5 bases; junction bases not matched to a gene: 6. The CDR3 consists of 15 residues.

The chain uses TRBV10-1 and TRBJ2-3; perhaps TRBD2 as D (6 bases). Between the trimmed V and J ends, which lost 7 bases and 1 base, there was a span of 18 bases. The CDR3 runs to 16 residues. Germline loops: CDR1 WNHNN, CDR2 SYGVQD (reference sequence). The CDR3 DNA reads TGCGCCAGCAACCCCCTGGTCGGGGAGGGCACAGATACGCAGTATTTT. Amino acid sequence: CASNPLVGEGTDTQYF.

The chain is built from TRBV10-3 and TRBJ2-5, with TRBD1 matching 7 bases. J gave up 1 base and V 3 bases, and 11 bases lay outside the gene matches. This CDR3 spans 17 amino acids. Per germline, CDR1 ENHRY and CDR2 SYGVKD. The CDR3 reads CAISDLTDGTAQETQYF. The CDR3 nucleotides read TGTGCCATCAGTGATTTAACTGACGGGACAGCCCAAGAGACCCAGTACTTC.

V usage is TRBV5-4 and J usage is TRBJ2-6; D is unresolved. The V gene lost 4 bases and the J gene lost 2 bases, with 10 bases spanning the gap. Germline V gives CDR1 SGHNT, CDR2 YYREEE (reference sequence). The CDR3 runs to 15 residues. CDR3 protein: CASSPQVTGANVLTF. The CDR3 nucleotides are TGTGCCAGCAGCCCCCAGGTAACTGGGGCCAACGTCCTGACTTTC.

The chain employs TRBV6-6 and TRBJ1-2, with 7 bases matching TRBD1. With V trimmed by 8 bases and J by 5 bases, 8 bases remained unmatched. This CDR3 has 13 residues. Germline lookup yields CDR1 MNHNY and CDR2 SVGAGI (reference sequence). The CDR3 bases are TGTGCCAGCGCCAGACAGGGTGTTTATGGCTACACCTTC. It codes for CASARQGVYGYTF.

The chain couples TRBV5-1 to TRBJ2-7; 9 nucleotides match TRBD1. J gave up 3 bases and V 0 bases, and 7 bases lay outside the gene matches. From germline, CDR1 is SGHRS and CDR2 YFSETQ. This CDR3 is built from 16 residues. Written as DNA, the CDR3 is TGCGCCAGCAGCTTGGAGGGACAGGGAAGGGGCTACGAGCAGTACTTC. It is translated as CASSLEGQGRGYEQYF.

In this sample, this clone turned up a few times. This sequence joins TRBV28 and TRBJ1-3; 8 bases map to TRBD1. This CDR3 is 17 amino acids long. V dropped 3 bases and J dropped 0; count of bases not matched to a gene: 7. The V gene's germline CDR1 is MDHEN and CDR2 SYDVKM. CDR3 amino acids: CASSFSGQVISGNTIYF. The CDR3 coding sequence is TGTGCCAGCAGTTTCTCGGGACAGGTCATCTCTGGAAACACCATATATTTT.

The chain links TRBV6-1 to TRBJ2-7, with 9 bases identical to TRBD1. The CDR3 spans 15 residues. Germline V gene sequence: CDR1 MNHNS, CDR2 SASEGT. V lost 0 bases, J lost 6 bases, and 6 bases stayed unmatched. The CDR3 DNA reads TGTGCCAGCAGTGAAGCGGGACAGGGAAGATTCGAGCAGTACTTC. Protein: CASSEAGQGRFEQYF.